This T cell receptor (beta chain) was obtained from a study of metastatic and nonmetastatic thyroid tumors. For the study at large: Where malignant and benign thyroid patients were concerned, repertoires were compared across blood and tumor or nodule tissue.

Findings and limits, study-wide: Significantly higher TCR beta diversity was reportedly seen in malignant thyroid tumors than benign nodules, in blood and tumor.

Concerning this clone itself: Antigen unknown.

Germline V gene sequence: CDR1 MNHEY, CDR2 SMNVEV (reference sequence). The CDR3 sequence is 14 residues long. The germline V and J ends were trimmed by 4 bases and 2 bases, with 11 bases remaining between them. Thyroid surgery had not been preceded by any treatment in any patient. In the authors' methods: The authors used CDR3 differences across clinicopathological groups to build a distant-metastasis classifier for papillary thyroid cancer. TCRdb reassembled clones from the PCR reads with MiXCR. Here the V and J calls rest on TCRdb's processing, not on the authors' analysis. In the table there are roughly 22,000 clones, 35% to 45% of which are singletons.

Material: blood. The sequence derives from a male donor with papillary thyroid cancer or a benign thyroid nodule (not recorded which). Some clones in this sample may be carry-over from other donors' samples. The V call is TRBV27, the J call TRBJ2-5, with D maybe TRBD2 (5 bases). CDR3 bases: TGTGCCAGCAGTTCTGGCTCGGGGCAAGAGACCCAGTACTTC. The encoded protein is CASSSGSGQETQYF.